Below, 27 T cell receptor beta chains from the same sample are listed, as sequenced in a study of blood T cell repertoires in COVID-19. Profiled with immunoSEQ multiplex PCR; TCRdb holds only in-frame clones, not every one. Of fewer than 400,000 clones detected, roughly 86% appear once; the ten largest clones hold roughly 3.1%. The specimen was peripheral blood. These receptors came from a human donor in a cohort sampled during active COVID-19.

This clone was picked up many times. The same CDR3 arises from other DNA sequences in this sample as well. V and J are TRBV11-3 and TRBJ1-3; no clear D. Deletions cut 5 bases from V and 1 base from J, with 6 bases between. Germline assignment: CDR1 SGHNT and CDR2 YENEEA. This CDR3 has 13 residues. The CDR3 region is CASSGGSGNTIYF. In DNA form, the CDR3 reads TGTGCCAGCAGCGGAGGTTCTGGAAACACCATATATTTT. The full variable domain, completed using reference TRBV11-3 and TRBJ1-3, is EAGVVQSPRYKIIEKKQPVAFWCNPISGHNTLYWYLQNLGQGPELLIRYENEEAVDDSQLPKDRFSAERLKGVDSTLKIQPAELGDSAVYLCASSGGSGNTIYFGEGSWLTVV.

This clone was recorded only once. This chain joins TRBV19 and TRBJ1-3; D may be TRBD1 (5 bases). Trimming left V 5 bases short and J 2 bases short, with 10 bases between. The CDR3 totals 14 residues. Germline CDR1 reads LNHDA; CDR2 reads SQIVND (reference sequence). CDR3 coding DNA: TGTGCCAGTAGTTCGACAGTGACTGGAAACACCATATATTTT. Protein: CASSSTVTGNTIYF.

The chain links TRBV5-1 to TRBJ2-1; 12 bases fit TRBD1. Trimming cost V 3 bases and J 2 bases; bases outside gene matches: 12. CDR3 length: 19 residues. Germline CDR1 SGHRS, CDR2 YFSETQ. DNA for the CDR3: TGCGCCAGCAGCTCGCCGGGACAGGGGGCGAAAGTCCCCTACAATGAGCAGTTCTTC. This encodes CASSSPGQGAKVPYNEQFF.

The V and J genes are TRBV10-1 and TRBJ1-2; TRBD1 matches at 8 bases. Germline loops: CDR1 WNHNN, CDR2 SYGVQD (reference sequence). The V gene end was trimmed by 2 bases and the J gene end by 6 bases; junction bases not matched to a gene: 5. The CDR3 contains 14 residues. This chain's CDR3 is CASSEVDRGNGYTF. The DNA for the CDR3 is TGCGCCAGCAGTGAGGTAGACAGGGGAAATGGCTACACCTTC.

V gene TRBV7-6 combines with J gene TRBJ1-1, with 8 bases identical to TRBD1. Per the germline V gene, CDR1 is SGHVS and CDR2 is FNYEAQ. J was trimmed by 4 bases and V by 5 bases; bases with no gene match: 18. The CDR3 is 18 residues long. The CDR3 DNA sequence: TGTGCCAGCAGCCCCCCTTCGACAGGGGAAGGGACGGGCACTGAAGCTTTCTTT. Residues: CASSPPSTGEGTGTEAFF.

This sequence joins TRBV2 and TRBJ1-5; D remains ambiguous. Germline CDR1 is SNHLY and CDR2 is FYNNEI. This CDR3 is built from 13 residues. Deletions cut 5 bases from V and 8 bases from J, with 13 bases between. The CDR3 region is CASSREGREPQHF. The CDR3 DNA is TGTGCCAGCAGTCGAGAGGGAAGGGAGCCCCAGCATTTT.

The chain links TRBV6-5 to TRBJ2-5, with 10 bases matching TRBD1. J was trimmed by 1 base and V by 5 bases; bases with no gene match: 4. Germline-derived CDR1 and CDR2 are MNHEY and SVGAGI. The CDR3 length is 15 residues. The CDR3 coding sequence is TGTGCCAGCAGTCCCGACAGGGGGCCCCAAGAGACCCAGTACTTC. It specifies CASSPDRGPQETQYF.

The rearrangement uses TRBV2 and TRBJ2-7; 8 bases map to TRBD2. V shed 5 bases and J 3 bases; nucleotides not matched to a gene: 12. Per germline, CDR1 SNHLY and CDR2 FYNNEI. CDR3 size: 16 residues. In nucleotides, the CDR3 is TGTGCCAGCAGTCCCCGGCGATGGCTAGCGGGCTACGAGCAGTACTTC. It translates to CASSPRRWLAGYEQYF.

The chain couples TRBV28 to TRBJ1-1; D remains ambiguous. The germline V gene encodes CDR1 MDHEN and CDR2 SYDVKM. The CDR3 loop spans 11 amino acids. V was cut by 7 bases and J by 9 bases, with 12 bases left in between. Written as DNA, the CDR3 is TGTGCCAGCACCTTCTTCAGGAAAGCTTTCTTT. Amino acid sequence: CASTFFRKAFF.

This chain uses TRBV4-1 with TRBJ2-5; possible D gene TRBD2, 5 bases. Trimming pared 0 bases from V and 2 bases from J, leaving 10 bases between. Germline V gene lookup returns CDR1 MGHRA and CDR2 YSYEKL. This CDR3 is 15 amino acids long. The CDR3 reads CASSQDRERQETQYF. In DNA form, the CDR3 reads TGCGCCAGCAGCCAAGATAGGGAGAGACAAGAGACCCAGTACTTC.

V and J are TRBV19 and TRBJ2-2; D possibly corresponds to TRBD1 (6 bases). CDR1 and CDR2 (germline): LNHDA, SQIVND (reference sequence). The length of the CDR3 is 14 residues. Trimming cost V 5 bases and J 2 bases, with 9 bases left between them. CDR3 amino acids: CASSAQGNTGELFF. The CDR3 DNA sequence: TGTGCCAGTAGTGCACAGGGAAACACCGGGGAGCTGTTTTTT.

This rearrangement joins TRBV2 to TRBJ2-3; 7 nucleotides match TRBD1. The CDR3 has 15 amino acids. After removal of 5 bases from V and 1 base from J, the junction contained 6 bases not matched to a gene. The V gene's germline CDR1 is SNHLY and CDR2 FYNNEI. Here the CDR3 reads CASSTGARGTDTQYF. In nucleotides, the CDR3 is TGTGCCAGCAGTACAGGGGCCCGAGGCACAGATACGCAGTATTTT. The full variable domain, in which reference TRBV2 and TRBJ2-3 provide the parts outside the CDR3, is EPEVTQTPSHQVTQMGQEVILRCVPISNHLYFYWYRQILGQKVEFLVSFYNNEISEKSEIFDDQFSVERPDGSNFTLKIRSTKLEDSAMYFCASSTGARGTDTQYFGPGTRLTVL.

The rearrangement links TRBV5-1 to TRBJ1-2; TRBD1 might be the D (6 bases). Germline V gene sequence: CDR1 SGHRS, CDR2 YFSETQ. The CDR3 loop spans 17 amino acids. V dropped 1 base and J dropped 2 bases, with 18 bases sitting between them. CDR3 in amino acids: CASSLWSLGARNYGYTF. As DNA, the CDR3 is TGCGCCAGCAGCTTGTGGTCACTGGGGGCGAGAAACTATGGCTACACCTTC.

The chain carries TRBV5-1 and TRBJ2-3; D gene uncertain. CDR1 is SGHRS, CDR2 YFSETQ, per germline. This CDR3 comprises 13 residues. V shed 2 bases and J shed 1 base, with 5 bases lying between them. The chain's CDR3 is CASSFQGTDTQYF. Written as DNA, the CDR3 is TGCGCCAGCAGCTTCCAGGGCACAGATACGCAGTATTTT.

The chain joins TRBV6-5 to TRBJ2-7, with D possibly TRBD1 on 6 matching bases. The CDR3 covers 14 residues. V was cut by 0 bases and J by 6 bases, with 12 bases left in between. Per germline, CDR1 MNHEY and CDR2 SVGAGI. This CDR3 is CASSYSTGQGEQYF. The CDR3 DNA is TGTGCCAGCAGTTACTCCACAGGGCAAGGCGAGCAGTACTTC.

CDR3 sequence: CASSQVGGRAFGELFF. CDR3 nucleotides: TGTGCCAGCAGCCAAGTTGGCGGGAGGGCCTTCGGGGAGCTGTTTTTT. The chain employs TRBV3-1 (or the pseudogene TRBV3-2) and TRBJ2-2; 9 bases agree with TRBD2. The J segment lost 7 bases and the V segment lost 1 base, leaving 7 bases of the junction unmatched. The germline gives CDR1 LGHDT, CDR2 YNNKEL (reference sequence). The CDR3 extends over 16 amino acids.

The chain is built from TRBV4-1 and TRBJ2-2; D may be TRBD2 (5 bases). Germline CDR1 reads MGHRA; CDR2 reads YSYEKL. V was clipped by 4 bases and J by 6 bases, with 9 bases between them. The CDR3 loop spans 13 amino acids. CDR3 nucleotide sequence: TGCGCCAGCAGCCCCCCCGGGGCCGGGGAGCTGTTTTTT. Its translation is CASSPPGAGELFF.

This clone was detected only once. CDR3 region: CASSRGTARQETQYF. The DNA for the CDR3 is TGTGCCAGCAGCAGGGGGACAGCTCGCCAAGAGACCCAGTACTTC. This sequence joins TRBV5-4 and TRBJ2-5; 7 bases agree with TRBD1. V was pared by 4 bases and J by 1 base, with 7 bases of the junction left unmatched. The CDR3 has 15 amino acids. CDR1 is SGHNT, CDR2 YYREEE, per germline (reference sequence).

J is TRBJ1-5 and V is TRBV6-5, with TRBD1 identical over 9 bases. Germline lookup yields CDR1 MNHEY and CDR2 SVGAGI. The CDR3 loop spans 15 amino acids. Trimming at V came to 6 bases and at J to 7 bases, leaving 10 bases not matched to a gene. CDR3 bases: TGTGCCAGCAGGTGGGGACAGGGCGGTATCCAGCCCCAGCATTTT. It encodes CASRWGQGGIQPQHF.

The CDR3 here is CASSLRATATEAFF. The CDR3 coding sequence is TGTGCCAGCAGCTTGAGGGCCACGGCGACTGAAGCTTTCTTT. The chain joins TRBV7-9 to TRBJ1-1; unclear D gene. V gave up 3 bases and J gave up 5 bases, with 13 bases separating them. The CDR3 consists of 14 residues. Germline-derived CDR1 and CDR2 are SEHNR and FQNEAQ (reference sequence).

Only a few counts were recorded for this clone. V is TRBV20-1 and J is TRBJ2-7; possible D gene TRBD1, 5 bases. This CDR3 comprises 11 residues. Germline assignment: CDR1 DFQATT and CDR2 SNEGSKA (reference sequence). Between the trimmed V and J ends, which lost 4 bases and 3 bases, there was a span of 7 bases. CDR3 nucleotides: TGCAGTGCTAACCAGGGCTACGAGCAGTACTTC. Residues: CSANQGYEQYF.

This chain joins TRBV6-5 and TRBJ2-3; D is possibly TRBD2 (6 bases). V gave up 7 bases and J gave up 4 bases, with 18 bases separating them. In germline, CDR1 is MNHEY, CDR2 SVGAGI. There are 15 residues in the CDR3. CDR3 coding DNA: TGTGCCAGCATCAACCAGTGGGGGGAGGCAGATACGCAGTATTTT. Its protein is CASINQWGEADTQYF.

This chain joins TRBV6-1 and TRBJ1-5; D gene uncertain. Germline V gives CDR1 MNHNS, CDR2 SASEGT. The CDR3 sequence is 15 residues long. Trimming shortened V by 2 bases and J by 11 bases, and 19 bases separated the two germline ends. In DNA form, the CDR3 reads TGTGCCAGCAGTGAAAAATGGACGGGAGATCGGGCCCAGCATTTT. As protein: CASSEKWTGDRAQHF.

The chain has TRBV7-9 and TRBJ1-5; D is possibly TRBD1 (5 bases). V lost 7 bases and J lost 0, with 16 bases in between. The germline V gene has CDR1 SEHNR and CDR2 FQNEAQ (reference sequence). This CDR3 is 16 amino acids long. The CDR3 bases are TGTGCCAGCACCCGTGGGGCCGCTTTTAGCAATCAGCCCCAGCATTTT. Its protein is CASTRGAAFSNQPQHF.

The chain couples TRBV19 to TRBJ2-2; maybe TRBD1 (6 bases). Trimming removed 8 bases at V and 7 bases at J, with 14 bases between. This CDR3 region has 13 residues. CDR1 and CDR2 from the germline V gene are LNHDA and SQIVND (reference sequence). CDR3 residues: CASGYRVGGELFF. CDR3 in DNA: TGTGCCAGTGGATACAGGGTTGGCGGGGAGCTGTTTTTT. Full variable domain (remainder filled in from reference TRBV19 and TRBJ2-2): DGGITQSPKYLFRKEGQNVTLSCEQNLNHDAMYWYRQDPGQGLRLIYYSQIVNDFQKGDIAEGYSVSREKKESFPLTVTSAQKNPTAFYLCASGYRVGGELFFGEGSRLTVL.

V and J are TRBV4-1 and TRBJ2-5; 8 bases map to TRBD2. This CDR3 contains 14 residues. V lost 3 bases and J lost 3; bases outside the gene matches: 3. The germline V gene has CDR1 MGHRA and CDR2 YSYEKL. CDR3 coding DNA: TGCGCCAGCAGCCAGATCGGGGGGGAAGAGACCCAGTACTTC. This sequence encodes CASSQIGGEETQYF.

V gene TRBV21-1 combines with J gene TRBJ1-2. TRBV21-1 is deemed a pseudogene. The CDR3 covers 13 residues. The CDR3 DNA is TGTGCCAGCAGCGGCCCCGGGGGAGATGGCTACACCTTC. The encoded protein is CASSGPGGDGYTF.